These T cell receptor beta chains were read from a single sample in a study of T-cell memory formation after mild COVID-19. TCRdb called the 5' RACE reads again in MiXCR, with one record for every CDR3 protein. The table shows about 400,000 distinct CDR3 sequences, with around 24% occurring only once. The sample was PBMCs or a T cell subset sorted from them (not recorded which). Receptor source: an adult woman who had mild COVID-19 (a few samples of this study predate the infection). Cell type and time point are not known. Each CDR3 is given without its conserved first and last residue. The D gene is left open where the match is weak.

d_gene	v_gene	CDR3aa
.	TRBV7-3	ASSLDFLGELF
TRBD2	TRBV12-3/TRBV12-4	ASTPPGGENIQY
.	TRBV7-3	ASSFLGSDTQY
.	TRBV25-1	ASSEVGGQDYGYT
TRBD2	TRBV9	ASSAAGLAGSYEQY
TRBD2	TRBV9	ASSVAVAGYNEQF
.	TRBV6-2/TRBV6-3	ASTNQGKGNEQF
.	TRBV5-1	ASSLRGGTGYFSYEQY
TRBD1	TRBV12-3/TRBV12-4	ASTLGTGVFGNEQF
.	TRBV12-3/TRBV12-4	ASRWGTETQC
.	TRBV3-1	ASSQGAGRSEAF
TRBD1	TRBV7-9	ASSQTGGAYEQY
.	TRBV5-1	ASSFGSFTDTQY
TRBD2	TRBV7-9	ASSFNLAGDSTDTQY
.	TRBV12-3/TRBV12-4	ASSFTANEKLF
.	TRBV7-2	ASSLSYSGANVLT
.	TRBV12-3/TRBV12-4	ASSIAGHGTEAF
TRBD1	TRBV20-1	SAGQRAYEQY
.	TRBV11-2	ASSFSSLEQY
TRBD2	TRBV29-1	SVWTSGNEQF
.	TRBV12-5	ASGLTLSNQPQH
TRBD1	TRBV27	ASSDFRDRGHEQY
.	TRBV11-3	ASSAEYGYT
TRBD1	TRBV11-2	ASSSSQGWELF
.	TRBV30	AWSKRTDTQY
TRBD2	TRBV20-1	SARDRTTSADTQY
.	TRBV5-1	ASSLGSGAGTEAF
.	TRBV30	AGTADFSYEQY
TRBD1	TRBV7-9	ASNQGDSQETQY
.	TRBV12-3/TRBV12-4	ASSFDVTDTQY
.	TRBV7-3	ASSAGGDTDTQY
.	TRBV29-1	SAKEGNTIY
.	TRBV5-1	ASSLVRNEKLF
.	TRBV6-5	ASSIGSTRGSYNEQF
.	TRBV5-1	ASSREGRENQPQH
.	TRBV5-1	ASSSGVSGDEQY
.	TRBV12-3/TRBV12-4	ASSLSRTHEQF
TRBD1	TRBV29-1	SVPGQGANEQY
TRBD1	TRBV5-1	ASSGGQPPDTQY
.	TRBV2	ASRKGDKAYEQY
TRBD2	TRBV19	ASSIGSGGRSADTQY
.	TRBV5-5	ASSLRSPNTEAF
.	TRBV29-1	SAPAGNSGPYEQY
TRBD1	TRBV4-1	ASSPRQGGLSTNEKLF
.	TRBV29-1	SVEDLGRATEAF
.	TRBV6-5	ASSPDVLNEQY
.	TRBV28	ASLEGRLNTGELF
TRBD1	TRBV6-5	ASSYEGAIITEAF
.	TRBV5-1	ASSLAPPTGSYNEQF
.	TRBV5-8	ASISGTRYTYEQY
TRBD2	TRBV20-1	SAPRSGLAGNNEQF
TRBD1	TRBV27	AITRDRAPTTNYGYT
TRBD2	TRBV20-1	SARDGGGTYNEQF
TRBD2	TRBV18	ASSATGTSGSYEQY
TRBD1	TRBV4-2	ASSQGQDRGPVYEQY
TRBD2	TRBV7-2	ASSLSLAGGKSTDTQY